This passage covers 21 T cell receptor beta chains from one sample sequenced in a study of blood T cell repertoires in COVID-19 (TCRdb year 2020). The library was produced with the immunoSEQ multiplex PCR assay. In TCRdb, the immuneACCESS table is reduced to in-frame sequences with V and J assigned. These tables do not hold every clone; where another copy was compared, an unresolved V gene accounts for under half, and the others remain unexplained. The sample records under 350,000 clones, around four fifths of which are singletons. The ten largest account for 3.5% to 5.5% of the sample. Sequencing was done on a sample of peripheral blood. These receptors were obtained from a man in his sixties who had recovered from COVID-19.

The gene calls are TRBV3-1 (or the pseudogene TRBV3-2) and TRBJ1-4; D may be TRBD1 (6 bases). CDR1 and CDR2 (germline): LGHDT, YNNKEL (reference sequence). Trimming stripped 2 bases from V and 7 bases from J, with 11 bases between. The CDR3 sequence is 14 residues long. The CDR3: CASSQRGGSEKLFF. CDR3 DNA: TGTGCCAGCAGCCAAAGGGGGGGGTCTGAAAAACTGTTTTTT.

This chain links TRBV3-1 (or the pseudogene TRBV3-2) with TRBJ1-2; the match to TRBD1 covers 10 bases. V was clipped by 6 bases and J by 0 bases; unmatched bases: 7. Germline values: CDR1 LGHDT, CDR2 YNNKEL (reference sequence). The CDR3 consists of 16 residues. The CDR3, as DNA: TGTGCCAGCAGTAGACAGGGGGCCGACTCTAACTATGGCTACACCTTC. Its translation is CASSRQGADSNYGYTF.

The chain couples TRBV6-5 to TRBJ1-2; no reliable D call. Per germline, CDR1 MNHEY and CDR2 SVGAGI. The V and J ends lost 7 bases and 4 bases respectively, with 10 bases between them. The length of the CDR3 is 12 residues. CDR3 amino acids: CASTRSSYGYTF. The CDR3 DNA reads TGTGCCAGCACGCGGTCCAGCTATGGCTACACCTTC.

The chain employs TRBV10-1 and TRBJ2-1, with 9 nucleotides matching TRBD1. The CDR3 extends over 15 amino acids. CDR1 and CDR2 (germline): WNHNN, SYGVQD (reference sequence). The V gene end was trimmed by 6 bases and the J gene end by 2 bases; junction bases not matched to a gene: 5. CDR3: CASSRDRVAYNEQFF. CDR3 coding DNA: TGCGCCAGCAGCCGGGACAGGGTGGCCTACAATGAGCAGTTCTTC.

A note on this clone: One end of the junction varies from germline; a read error may be responsible. This chain joins TRBV6-1 and TRBJ2-7; TRBD2 aligns across 9 bases. The CDR3 loop spans 12 amino acids. Germline CDR1 is MNHNS and CDR2 is SASEGT. CDR3 nucleotide sequence: TGTGCCAGCAGTCAAGCGGGGGGTCGACAGTACTTC. Translation: CASSQAGGRQYF.

The chain links TRBV10-3 to TRBJ2-3; 9 nucleotides match TRBD1. V shed 6 bases and J 5 bases; nucleotides not matched to a gene: 9. CDR1 is ENHRY, CDR2 SYGVKD, per germline. This CDR3 is built from 15 residues. CDR3 in DNA: TGTGCCATCAGCTCCCCGGGACAGGGATTAGATACGCAGTATTTT. This encodes CAISSPGQGLDTQYF.

The chain has TRBV4-1 and TRBJ2-2, with D tentatively TRBD2 (6 bases). Trimming left V 2 bases short and J 5 bases short, with 18 bases between. Germline-derived CDR1 and CDR2 are MGHRA and YSYEKL. CDR3 length: 17 residues. The CDR3 DNA sequence: TGCGCCAGCAGCCAACAACTACGCGTTGCGGGGACCGGGGAGCTGTTTTTT. This sequence encodes CASSQQLRVAGTGELFF.

This chain uses TRBV16 with TRBJ2-7; D not certain. Trimming took 4 bases from V and 6 from J, leaving 13 bases between them. This CDR3 has 13 amino acids. Germline CDR1 is KGHSY and CDR2 is FQNENV. CDR3 in amino acids: CASSPGRSGEQYF. The DNA of the CDR3 is TGTGCCAGCAGCCCCGGTCGGTCAGGCGAGCAGTACTTC.

The CDR3 nucleotides are TGTGCCAGCAGCCCGCGTGCCGGGACAGGGGGAGATACGCAGTATTTT. It yields the protein CASSPRAGTGGDTQYF. The gene calls are TRBV11-2 and TRBJ2-3; 11 bases are a match to TRBD1. The length of the CDR3 is 16 residues. Germline CDR1 is SGHAT and CDR2 is FQNNGV. J lost 5 bases, V lost 5 bases, and 9 bases had no gene match.

The chain employs TRBV7-3 and TRBJ1-1, with D possibly being TRBD1 (6 bases). Germline V gives CDR1 SGHTA, CDR2 FQGTGA. There are 14 residues in the CDR3. Trimming stripped 7 bases from V and 1 base from J, with 13 bases between. This CDR3 reads CASKAGAANTEAFF. In DNA, the CDR3 is TGTGCCAGCAAAGCAGGGGCGGCGAACACTGAAGCTTTCTTT.

This chain links TRBV24-1 with TRBJ2-5; 9 nucleotides line up with TRBD2. Trimming removed 4 bases from V and 5 bases from J; junction bases left unmatched: 7. The germline CDR1 and CDR2 sequences are KGHDR and SFDVKD. This CDR3 has 15 residues. CDR3 protein: CATSESGLARETQYF. The CDR3 DNA sequence: TGTGCCACCAGTGAATCCGGACTAGCGAGGGAGACCCAGTACTTC.

The V gene is TRBV28, the J gene TRBJ1-2; tentatively, D is TRBD1 (6 bases). V gave up 5 bases and J gave up 0 bases, with 13 bases separating them. Germline-derived CDR1 and CDR2 are MDHEN and SYDVKM. This CDR3 is built from 15 residues. The CDR3 region has the DNA TGTGCCAGCAGTAACCCGAACAGGGCTAACTATGGCTACACCTTC. Amino acid sequence: CASSNPNRANYGYTF.

V and J are TRBV27 and TRBJ1-1, with D perhaps TRBD1 (5 bases). Trimming stripped 2 bases from V and 0 bases from J, with 16 bases between. Germline CDR1 is MNHEY and CDR2 is SMNVEV (reference sequence). The CDR3 has 17 amino acids. DNA of the CDR3: TGTGCCAGCAGTTTACGAGGATTTGGGGGGATGAACACTGAAGCTTTCTTT. Translating it yields CASSLRGFGGMNTEAFF.

The CDR3 reads CASSPTPRQFNILTF. CDR3 bases: TGTGCCAGCAGCCCAACTCCGCGGCAGTTTAACATCCTGACTTTC. The chain links TRBV7-9 to TRBJ2-6; no definite D call. Looked up from germline, CDR1 is SEHNR and CDR2 is FQNEAQ (reference sequence). The CDR3 loop spans 15 amino acids. Trimming shortened V by 5 bases and J by 14 bases, and 22 bases separated the two germline ends.

This chain links TRBV5-1 with TRBJ1-5, with D uncertain. The CDR3 has 13 residues. The germline V and J ends were trimmed by 5 bases and 5 bases, with 11 bases remaining between them. Germline V lookup: CDR1 SGHRS, CDR2 YFSETQ. CDR3 protein: CASRPQIDQPQHF. The CDR3 nucleotides read TGCGCCAGCAGGCCGCAGATCGATCAGCCCCAGCATTTT.

The chain recombines TRBV4-2 with TRBJ2-1; 8 bases map to TRBD2. This CDR3 is built from 20 residues. CDR1 is LGHNA and CDR2 is YNFKEQ in the germline V gene. Trimming cost V 1 base and J 1 base; bases outside gene matches: 15. CDR3 nucleotide sequence: TGTGCCAGCAGCCAAGTAGCGTTGGCGAGCGGGAGTTCGTCCTACAATGAGCAGTTCTTC. This sequence encodes CASSQVALASGSSSYNEQFF.

The rearrangement uses TRBV19 and TRBJ2-7, with D tentatively TRBD1 (6 bases). V was pared by 5 bases and J by 0 bases, with 14 bases between. The CDR3 is made up of 15 amino acids. Germline V gene lookup returns CDR1 LNHDA and CDR2 SQIVND (reference sequence). CDR3: CASSPPGHPSYEQYF. Here the CDR3 DNA reads TGTGCCAGTAGTCCCCCGGGACACCCCTCCTACGAGCAGTACTTC. Drawing the rest from reference TRBV19 and TRBJ2-7, the complete variable domain is DGGITQSPKYLFRKEGQNVTLSCEQNLNHDAMYWYRQDPGQGLRLIYYSQIVNDFQKGDIAEGYSVSREKKESFPLTVTSAQKNPTAFYLCASSPPGHPSYEQYFGPGTRLTVT.

This chain uses TRBV19 with TRBJ2-7; 7 bases are shared with TRBD2. V trimming: 1 base; J trimming: 4 bases; junction bases outside the gene matches: 7. CDR1 is LNHDA and CDR2 is SQIVND in the germline V gene (reference sequence). The CDR3 is 15 amino acids. In DNA, the CDR3 is TGTGCCAGTAGTATAGTGGCGGGGGTCGGTTACGAGCAGTACTTC. Its translation: CASSIVAGVGYEQYF.

V usage is TRBV29-1 and J usage is TRBJ1-1, with D maybe TRBD1 (5 bases). CDR1 is SQVTM, CDR2 ANQGSEA, per germline. V lost 7 bases and J 0 bases, leaving 15 bases between the germline ends. There are 14 residues in the CDR3. CDR3 region: CSGGGGAMNTEAFF. The CDR3 DNA reads as TGCAGCGGAGGTGGAGGGGCAATGAACACTGAAGCTTTCTTT.

The genes are TRBV19 and TRBJ2-2; 10 bases are shared with TRBD2. The germline V gene has CDR1 LNHDA and CDR2 SQIVND (reference sequence). This CDR3 has 15 residues. The V segment lost 4 bases and the J segment 4 bases; nucleotides outside the gene matches: 3. The DNA of the CDR3 is TGTGCCAGTAGTAACAGCGGGAGGGCCACCGGGGAGCTGTTTTTT. Translating it yields CASSNSGRATGELFF.

This rearrangement joins TRBV6-5 to TRBJ1-5, with D hard to call. V gave up 8 bases and J gave up 1 base, with 9 bases separating them. From germline, CDR1 is MNHEY and CDR2 SVGAGI. The length of the CDR3 is 13 residues. Here the CDR3 DNA reads TGTGCCAGCGGTTTGCGGAGCAATCAGCCCCAGCATTTT. Amino acid sequence: CASGLRSNQPQHF.